These 17 T cell receptor beta chains were sequenced from one sample in a study of T cell changes during pregnancy in multiple sclerosis. The method was immunoSEQ multiplex PCR; TCRdb's version includes in-frame clones alone and lacks a portion of them. The profile shows over 65,000 clones, about 94% of them singletons. This specimen consisted of peripheral blood, obtained in the third trimester of pregnancy. These receptor sequences come from a female donor with multiple sclerosis, enrolled in a pregnancy study.

The genes are TRBV7-3 and TRBJ2-7; 9 bases fit TRBD1. Germline CDR1 SGHTA, CDR2 FQGTGA. Trimming removed 5 bases from V and 3 bases from J; junction bases left unmatched: 5. CDR3 size: 14 residues. The CDR3 spells CASSLDRGHYEQYF. In nucleotides, the CDR3 is TGTGCCAGCAGCCTGGACAGGGGACACTACGAGCAGTACTTC.

The V gene is TRBV13, the J gene TRBJ1-1; D call uncertain. Germline V gene data show CDR1 as PRHDT and CDR2 as FYEKMQ (reference sequence). CDR3 length: 13 amino acids. V shed 5 bases and J shed 5 bases, with 12 bases lying between them. The DNA of the CDR3 is TGTGCCAGCAGCCGAGGCTCCGAGACTGAAGCTTTCTTT. Its protein is CASSRGSETEAFF.

This clone was detected only once. This chain connects TRBV5-1 to TRBJ2-3; 7 bases fit TRBD1. J gave up 5 bases and V 2 bases, and 5 bases lay outside the gene matches. This CDR3 region has 14 residues. Germline loops: CDR1 SGHRS, CDR2 YFSETQ. The CDR3 reads CASSFRGGEDTQYF. DNA of the CDR3: TGCGCCAGCAGCTTTCGAGGGGGCGAAGATACGCAGTATTTT.

CDR3 loop: CASSWGDPPLHF. CDR3 nucleotides: TGTGCCAGCAGTTGGGGGGACCCACCCCTCCACTTT. V usage is TRBV5-4 and J usage is TRBJ1-6; D may be TRBD1 (5 bases). The CDR3 totals 12 residues. Germline CDR1 SGHNT, CDR2 YYREEE (reference sequence). The V and J ends lost 5 bases and 11 bases respectively, with 11 bases between them.

This clone has just one count. The chain combines TRBV27 with TRBJ2-1, with 10 positions matching TRBD2. The CDR3 is 16 amino acids. Per the germline V gene, CDR1 is MNHEY and CDR2 is SMNVEV (reference sequence). V shed 4 bases and J 3 bases; nucleotides not matched to a gene: 6. The CDR3 DNA follows: TGTGCCAGCAGTTCGCGACTAGCGGGCGTCTACAATGAGCAGTTCTTC. This sequence encodes CASSSRLAGVYNEQFF.

V usage is TRBV7-2 and J usage is TRBJ2-1, with 15 bases lining up with TRBD2. Germline CDR1 SGHTA, CDR2 FQGNSA. The ends lost 5 bases at V and 6 bases at J; junction bases unmatched: 8. The CDR3 spans 17 residues. The CDR3 nucleotides are TGTGCCAGCAGCCCCCGGGGACTAGCGGGGGGTATCAATGAGCAGTTCTTC. This codes for CASSPRGLAGGINEQFF. Together with reference TRBV7-2 and TRBJ2-1, the CDR3 gives the full variable domain: GAGVSQSPSNKVTEKGKDVELRCDPISGHTALYWYRQSLGQGLEFLIYFQGNSAPDKSGLPSDRFSAERTGGSVSTLTIQRTQQEDSAVYLCASSPRGLAGGINEQFFGPGTRLTVL.

V gene TRBV9 combines with J gene TRBJ1-3; 7 bases align to TRBD1. The CDR3 is 16 amino acids. Germline V gene data show CDR1 as SGDLS and CDR2 as YYNGEE. J gave up 0 bases and V 4 bases, and 7 bases lay outside the gene matches. CDR3 nucleotide sequence: TGTGCCAGCAGCCTCCCGCGGGACAGCTCTGGAAACACCATATATTTT. Its protein product is CASSLPRDSSGNTIYF.

The rearrangement links TRBV7-9 to TRBJ2-1; 8 bases are shared with TRBD1. The CDR3 consists of 13 residues. Germline CDR1 and CDR2: SEHNR and FQNEAQ (reference sequence). The J segment lost 9 bases and the V segment lost 5 bases, leaving 6 bases of the junction unmatched. The DNA for the CDR3 is TGTGCCAGCAGCCTCCAGGGGGCTCGTGAGCAGTTCTTC. Protein product: CASSLQGAREQFF.

This chain joins TRBV6-4 and TRBJ2-1, with TRBD1 matching over 11 bases. Losses at the gene ends were 4 bases for V and 9 bases for J; bases not matched to a gene: 11. The CDR3 runs 16 residues. Germline V gives CDR1 MRHNA, CDR2 SNTAGT. The CDR3 DNA reads TGTGCCAGCAGTGTGGGGGGACAGGGGGTAAATGGTGAGCAGTTCTTC. Amino acids: CASSVGGQGVNGEQFF.

The rearrangement uses TRBV4-2 and TRBJ1-5; 10 nucleotides align to TRBD1. In germline, CDR1 is LGHNA, CDR2 YNFKEQ. This CDR3 has 16 residues. With V trimmed by 1 base and J by 5 bases, 5 bases remained unmatched. As DNA, the CDR3 is TGTGCCAGCAGCCAAGGGGAGGGGACAGGGGATCAGCCCCAGCATTTT. As protein: CASSQGEGTGDQPQHF.

The V gene is TRBV18, the J gene TRBJ2-7; 7 nucleotides line up with TRBD1. The CDR3 extends over 14 amino acids. Unmatched junction bases numbered 0, after V lost 0 bases and J lost 1 base. CDR1 is KGHSH, CDR2 LQKENI, per germline. The CDR3 nucleotides are TGTGCCAGCTCACCACCGGGACAGTCCTACGAGCAGTACTTC. Translation gives CASSPPGQSYEQYF.

The chain is built from TRBV5-4 and TRBJ2-1; 8 bases are shared with TRBD2. CDR3 length equals 13 residues. Trimming cost V 4 bases and J 7 bases; bases outside gene matches: 4. CDR1 is SGHNT, CDR2 YYREEE, per germline (reference sequence). CDR3 DNA sequence: TGTGCCAGCAGCAAAGCGGGGGTTAATGAGCAGTTCTTC. Protein: CASSKAGVNEQFF.

A single count supports this clone. The chain couples TRBV9 to TRBJ2-1, with D unresolved. The CDR3 runs to 14 residues. The ends were cut back, 0 bases at V and 9 bases at J, with 13 bases in the middle. Germline CDR1 and CDR2: SGDLS and YYNGEE. CDR3 coding DNA: TGTGCCAGCAGCGTAGAGTCGGAGCTGGGTGAGCAGTTCTTC. Protein sequence: CASSVESELGEQFF.

DNA for the CDR3: TGTGCCAGCACCCGAGAGAGTACAAACATTCAGTACTTC. This codes for CASTRESTNIQYF. V is TRBV21-1 and J is TRBJ2-4; TRBD2, the table's D call, was not compared with the DNA. TRBV21-1 is deemed a pseudogene. The CDR3 has 13 amino acids.

This clone has just one count. The chain carries TRBV15 and TRBJ1-1; D is ambiguous. CDR1 is LNHNV, CDR2 YYDKDF, per germline (reference sequence). CDR3 size: 13 residues. V shed 6 bases and J shed 4 bases, with 12 bases lying between them. This CDR3 is CATSPGWVTEAFF. The CDR3 nucleotides are TGTGCCACCAGTCCCGGGTGGGTCACTGAAGCTTTCTTT.

The V call is TRBV2, the J call TRBJ1-4, with a tentative D call TRBD1 (5 bases). Germline CDR1 and CDR2: SNHLY and FYNNEI. This CDR3 spans 15 amino acids. V dropped 7 bases and J dropped 3 bases, with 15 bases sitting between them. CDR3 sequence: CASMGGKTANEKLFF. CDR3 DNA sequence: TGTGCCAGCATGGGAGGGAAGACAGCTAATGAAAAACTGTTTTTT.

V gene TRBV9 combines with J gene TRBJ2-2, with 8 bases matching TRBD1. V shed 4 bases, J shed 4 bases, and the junction held 6 bases outside the gene matches. Germline V gene data show CDR1 as SGDLS and CDR2 as YYNGEE. The CDR3 extends over 15 amino acids. The CDR3 loop is CASSTGQGSTGELFF. The CDR3 DNA sequence: TGTGCCAGCAGCACAGGACAGGGCTCCACCGGGGAGCTGTTTTTT.